This T cell receptor (beta chain) was recorded in a study of cytomegalovirus exposure and HLA in healthy donors. Vbeta (60) and Jbeta (13) primers were used in the PCR. TCRdb's copy holds only in-frame clones and misses some; the assay was immunoSEQ multiplex PCR. The data show under 200,000 clones, 75% seen once. Per germline, CDR1 MGHDK and CDR2 SYGVNS. Trimming pared 3 bases from V and 3 bases from J, leaving 15 bases between. CDR3 size: 16 residues. Study outcomes and limitations: A later analysis showed that HLA-associated TCR beta chains had undergone more clonal expansion than equally common others.

Each donor's status was that of a healthy bone marrow donor. The table lists this clone with a few counts. Its matching antigen is unknown. The J gene is TRBJ2-1, the V gene TRBV25-1, with D possibly matching TRBD2 (5 bases). The sample consisted of PBMCs. The clonotype comes from a woman aged 40 to 55 in good health and CMV-seropositive. This chain's CDR3 is CASSEVGSGIYNEQFF. The CDR3 DNA reads as TGTGCCAGCAGTGAGGTGGGCAGCGGCATCTACAATGAGCAGTTCTTC.